The clone carrying this T cell receptor beta chain showed up just a few times. What it binds is unknown. These data belong to a study of cytomegalovirus exposure and HLA in healthy donors. Looking at the study overall: For the approximately 400 genotyped donors, approximately 82% fell within the Caucasian-associated ancestry cluster.

Study-level findings and limits: Through in vitro validation, three CMV-associated chains were shown to be specific for CMV antigens.

Vbeta (60) and Jbeta (13) primers were used in the PCR. Method: immunoSEQ multiplex PCR; TCRdb's copy keeps in-frame clones and lacks some. Among roughly 86,000 clones, 60% to 80% were seen once, and the ten largest hold under 8.5%. V lost 3 bases and J 4 bases, leaving 8 bases between the germline ends. From germline, CDR1 is SGDLS and CDR2 YYNGEE. The CDR3 has 13 amino acids. Input material: PBMCs. This TCR was recovered from a man aged 60-69 years in good health and CMV-seronegative. The V gene is TRBV9, the J gene TRBJ1-3; D unclear. The CDR3 region is CASSGATGNTIYF. The CDR3 DNA follows: TGTGCCAGCAGCGGGGCCACGGGAAACACCATATATTTT.